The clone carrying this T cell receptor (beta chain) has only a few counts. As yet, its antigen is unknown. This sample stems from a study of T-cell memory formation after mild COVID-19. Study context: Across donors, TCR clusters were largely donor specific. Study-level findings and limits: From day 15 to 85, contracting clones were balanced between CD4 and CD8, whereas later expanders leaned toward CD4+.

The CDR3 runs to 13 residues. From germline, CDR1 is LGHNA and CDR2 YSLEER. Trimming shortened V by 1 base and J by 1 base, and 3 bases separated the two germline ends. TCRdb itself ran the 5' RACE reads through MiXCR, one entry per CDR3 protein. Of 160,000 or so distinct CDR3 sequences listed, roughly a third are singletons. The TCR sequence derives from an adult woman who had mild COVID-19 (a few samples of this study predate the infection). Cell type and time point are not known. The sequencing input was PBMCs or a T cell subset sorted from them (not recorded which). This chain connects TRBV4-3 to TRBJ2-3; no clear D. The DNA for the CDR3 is TGCGCCAGCAGCCAAGTCGGCACAGATACGCAGTATTTT. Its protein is CASSQVGTDTQYF.